This T cell receptor (beta chain) emerged from a study of blood T cell repertoires in COVID-19. On the study more broadly: Samples of COVID-19 (acute and convalescent) were obtained from the United States, Italy and Spain.

The CDR3 contains 15 residues. Trimming at V came to 5 bases and at J to 2 bases, leaving 5 bases not matched to a gene. Germline CDR1 and CDR2: MNHEY and SVGAGI. The assay was immunoSEQ multiplex PCR, and TCRdb's table has in-frame clones only and misses some. The table lists 310,000 or so clones, over 80% of them singletons, with more than 8.5% in the top ten. Input material: PBMCs or T cells enriched from blood (not recorded which). V and J are TRBV6-5 and TRBJ2-7; 11 nucleotides align to TRBD1. The sequence derives from a young woman who had recovered from COVID-19. CDR3 nucleotides: TGTGCCAGCAGTCAGGGACAGGGGGAGGCCTACGAGCAGTACTTC. As protein: CASSQGQGEAYEQYF.